This TCR beta chain was recovered during a study of T cell responses to AZD1222 COVID-19 vaccine. Here immunoSEQ multiplex PCR was the method, and the copy in TCRdb shows in-frame clones only, minus some. The sample carries some 64,000 clones, more than 85% recorded once. This CDR3 contains 12 residues. V was shortened by 6 bases and J by 4 bases, with 12 bases between the two germline ends. Germline CDR1 SQVTM, CDR2 ANQGSEA. The material sequenced was peripheral blood, taken on day 0 of AZD1222 vaccination. The chain uses TRBV29-1 and TRBJ1-1; D perhaps matches TRBD1 (5 bases). The source is an adult in good health. This CDR3 is CSVPQGGTEAFF. In nucleotides, the CDR3 is TGCAGCGTGCCGCAGGGAGGCACTGAAGCTTTCTTT. Drawing the rest from reference TRBV29-1 and TRBJ1-1, the complete variable domain is SAVISQKPSRDICQRGTSLTIQCQVDSQVTMMFWYRQQPGQSLTLIATANQGSEATYESGFVIDKFPISRPNLTFSTLTVSNMSPEDSSIYLCSVPQGGTEAFFGQGTRLTVV.